The following is a T cell receptor (beta chain) sequence with its context. This clonotype was detected a few times. The specificity of this receptor is unknown. Base qualities are not recorded, but no much larger clone differs from it by a single base. The sample comes from a study of CD8 T cells in ankylosing spondylitis (dated by TCRdb to 2016 to 2017). With respect to the entire study: The study profiled T cell receptor beta repertoires in healthy donors and ankylosing spondylitis patients to find disease-linked TCR variants. In total, the full study cohort was made up of 100 to 140 healthy donors and 20 to 25 ankylosing spondylitis patients. Samples of peripheral blood were taken, and for ankylosing spondylitis patients, synovial fluid was collected as well.

The sequencer listed for this sample is Illumina HiSeq 2500. Quantitative 5'-RACE with molecular barcodes was the method used to prepare the TCR beta libraries. Per the original workflow: Disease-linked TCR variants were identified with a new computational method built on a probabilistic model of VDJ rearrangement. Using fastp at Q25 and MiXCR, TCRdb reprocessed the public reads and kept productive beta chains. All rows with the same CDR3 protein become a single entry with the most common DNA and genes. What appears here as the V and J calls and clone size reflects TCRdb's work, not the paper's. This sample holds 300,000 to 400,000 distinct CDR3 sequences; 20% were observed only once. The leading ten clones occupy approximately 14% of the sample. Results and caveats for the whole study, not just this receptor: Significant enrichment of the disease-linked clones was reported in matched synovial fluid samples from ankylosing spondylitis patients. Some motif variants had previously been reported in the synovial fluid and blood of reactive arthritis patients, which suggests shared mechanisms of disease initiation. A CD8+ phenotype was shown by the disease-linked clones, which were found at relatively low frequencies in peripheral blood. A TCR beta motif of several highly homologous amino acid variants appeared characteristic of blood from ankylosing spondylitis patients.

V loses 0 bases of germline sequence and J loses 5 bases, and the interval between the two ends is 15 bases. CDR1 and CDR2 were assigned from the germline V gene as SGHRS and YFSETQ. From its cysteine to its phenylalanine, the CDR3 spans 15 amino acids. Solely the CDR3 DNA is kept, with 45 bases framed from the first base. The sequencing sample was made of blood, either unsorted or a sorted T cell fraction (not recorded which). This TCR derives from a male donor with ankylosing spondylitis or in good health (not recorded which). Recombination linked TRBV5-1 to TRBJ2-7; confidence is insufficient to name the D gene. The DNA is as follows: TGCGCCAGCAGCTTGGGAGTCAGCAGCCGGGACGAGCAGTACTTC. Its amino acids are CASSLGVSSRDEQYF.